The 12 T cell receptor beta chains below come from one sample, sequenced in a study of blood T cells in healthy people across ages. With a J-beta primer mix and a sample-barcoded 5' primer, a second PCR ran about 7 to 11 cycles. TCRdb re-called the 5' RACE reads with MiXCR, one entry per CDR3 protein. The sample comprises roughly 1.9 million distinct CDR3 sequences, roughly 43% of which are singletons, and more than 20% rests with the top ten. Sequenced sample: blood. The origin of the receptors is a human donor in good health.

The CDR3 loop is CASSYSASWEEAFF. The CDR3 region has the DNA TGTGCCAGCAGTTACTCGGCGAGTTGGGAAGAAGCTTTCTTT. The V call is TRBV6-2 or TRBV6-3, the J call TRBJ1-1; D call uncertain. The CDR3 runs to 14 residues. Between the trimmed V and J ends, which lost 0 bases and 8 bases, there was a span of 13 bases. CDR1 MNHEY and CDR2 SVGEGT come from the germline V gene.

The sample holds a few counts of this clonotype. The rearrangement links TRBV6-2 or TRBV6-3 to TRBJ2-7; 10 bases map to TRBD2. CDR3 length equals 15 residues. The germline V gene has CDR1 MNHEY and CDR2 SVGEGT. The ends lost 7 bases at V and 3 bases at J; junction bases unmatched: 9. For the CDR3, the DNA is TGTGCCAGCACCGGTCTAGCGGGGGACCGCTACGAGCAGTACTTC. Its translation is CASTGLAGDRYEQYF.

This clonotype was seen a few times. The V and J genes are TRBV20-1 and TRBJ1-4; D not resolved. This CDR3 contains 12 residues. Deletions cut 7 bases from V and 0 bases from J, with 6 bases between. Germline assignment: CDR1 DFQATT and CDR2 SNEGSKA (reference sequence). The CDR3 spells CSGKATNEKLFF. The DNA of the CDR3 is TGCAGTGGGAAAGCAACTAATGAAAAACTGTTTTTT.

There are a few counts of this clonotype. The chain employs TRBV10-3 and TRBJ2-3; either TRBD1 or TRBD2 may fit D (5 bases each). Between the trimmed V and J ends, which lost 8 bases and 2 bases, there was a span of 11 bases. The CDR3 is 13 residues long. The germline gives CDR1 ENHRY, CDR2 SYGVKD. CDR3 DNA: TGTGCCATCGGGGACGGAGACACAGATACGCAGTATTTT. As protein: CAIGDGDTDTQYF.

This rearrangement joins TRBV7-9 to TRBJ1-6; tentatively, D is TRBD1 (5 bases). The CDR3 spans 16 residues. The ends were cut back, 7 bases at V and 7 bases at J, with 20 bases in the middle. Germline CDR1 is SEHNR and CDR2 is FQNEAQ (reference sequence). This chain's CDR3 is CASNKPVGGGNSPLHF. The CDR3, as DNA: TGTGCCAGCAACAAACCGGTGGGGGGTGGCAATTCACCCCTCCACTTT.

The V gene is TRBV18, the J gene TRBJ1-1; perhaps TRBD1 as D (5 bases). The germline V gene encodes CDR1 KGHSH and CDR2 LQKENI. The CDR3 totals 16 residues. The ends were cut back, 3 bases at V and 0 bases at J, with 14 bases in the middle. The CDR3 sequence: CASSPVGEGMNTEAFF. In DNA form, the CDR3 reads TGTGCCAGCTCACCCGTGGGGGAGGGGATGAACACTGAAGCTTTCTTT.

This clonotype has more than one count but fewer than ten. CDR3 sequence reads: CASGGGAGLMNTEAFF. The CDR3 coding sequence is TGTGCCAGCGGCGGGGGCGCGGGACTCATGAACACTGAAGCTTTCTTT. The chain has TRBV27 and TRBJ1-1; tentative D call: TRBD1 (6 bases). With 8 bases removed from V and 0 bases from J, the gap between germline ends came to 19 bases. CDR1 and CDR2 from the germline V gene are MNHEY and SMNVEV (reference sequence). This CDR3 region has 16 residues.

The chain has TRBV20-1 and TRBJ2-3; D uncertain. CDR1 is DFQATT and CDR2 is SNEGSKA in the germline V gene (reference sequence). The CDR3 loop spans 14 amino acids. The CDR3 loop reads CSAWTPQSTDTQYF. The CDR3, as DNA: TGCAGCGCTTGGACCCCCCAATCCACAGATACGCAGTATTTT.

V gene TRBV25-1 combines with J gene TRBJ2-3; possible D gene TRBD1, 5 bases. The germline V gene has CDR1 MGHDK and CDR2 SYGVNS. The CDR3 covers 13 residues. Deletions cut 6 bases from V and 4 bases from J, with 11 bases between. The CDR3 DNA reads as TGTGCCAGCAGGGAACAGGTCGCAGATACGCAGTATTTT. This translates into CASREQVADTQYF.

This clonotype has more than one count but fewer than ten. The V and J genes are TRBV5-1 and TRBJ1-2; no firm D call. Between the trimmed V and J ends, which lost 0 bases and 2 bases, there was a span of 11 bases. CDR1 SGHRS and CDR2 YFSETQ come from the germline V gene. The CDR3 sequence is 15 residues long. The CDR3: CASSLAAGVNYGYTF. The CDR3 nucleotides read TGCGCCAGCAGCTTGGCCGCTGGGGTGAACTATGGCTACACCTTC.

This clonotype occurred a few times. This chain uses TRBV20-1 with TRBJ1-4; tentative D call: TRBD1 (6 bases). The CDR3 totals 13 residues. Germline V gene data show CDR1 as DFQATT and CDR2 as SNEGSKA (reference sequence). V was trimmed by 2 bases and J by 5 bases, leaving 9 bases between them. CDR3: CSARRGENEKLFF. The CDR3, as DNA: TGCAGTGCTAGAAGGGGGGAGAATGAAAAACTGTTTTTT.

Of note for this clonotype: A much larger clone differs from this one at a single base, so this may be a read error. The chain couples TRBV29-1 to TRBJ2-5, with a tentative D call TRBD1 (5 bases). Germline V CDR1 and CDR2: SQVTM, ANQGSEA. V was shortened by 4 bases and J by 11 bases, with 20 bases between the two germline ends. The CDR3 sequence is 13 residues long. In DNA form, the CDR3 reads TGCAGCGTTGGCAGGGCCCCCACACCTGAGCAGTACTTC. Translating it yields CSVGRAPTPEQYF.